What follows are 20 T cell receptor beta chains derived from one specimen sequenced in a study of T cells in Graves' hyperthyroidism and ophthalmopathy. Researchers amplified the TCR beta CDR3 regions from RNA transcripts. The HTBI primer set drove a first-round RT-PCR of the TCR CDR3. One entry per CDR3 protein, called by TCRdb with MiXCR from the multiplex PCR reads. This sample has 280,000 or so distinct CDR3 sequences, with roughly 15% found just once. Sequenced input: blood. The receptors derive from a woman in her fifties or sixties with Graves' hyperthyroidism that later progressed to Graves' ophthalmopathy.

This chain joins TRBV6-1 and TRBJ2-1; perhaps D is TRBD1 or TRBD2 (6 bases each). The ends were cut back, 7 bases at V and 9 bases at J, with 22 bases in the middle. CDR1 is MNHNS and CDR2 is SASEGT in the germline V gene. The CDR3 runs 15 residues. CDR3 sequence (DNA): TGTGCCAGCACCACAGGGCGGGAAAGGAACTTTGAGCAGTTCTTC. It translates to CASTTGRERNFEQFF.

The sample holds a few counts of this clonotype. The chain couples TRBV9 to TRBJ2-1; D unresolved. Trimming stripped 5 bases from V and 4 bases from J, with 13 bases between. The CDR3 contains 14 residues. Germline CDR1 SGDLS, CDR2 YYNGEE. The CDR3 DNA sequence: TGTGCCAGCAGTAAAAAGTCCCAATACAATGAGCAGTTCTTC. This translates into CASSKKSQYNEQFF. The full variable domain, completed using reference TRBV9 and TRBJ2-1, is DSGVTQTPKHLITATGQRVTLRCSPRSGDLSVYWYQQSLDQGLQFLIQYYNGEERAKGNILERFSAQQFPDLHSELNLSSLELGDSALYFCASSKKSQYNEQFFGPGTRLTVL.

Ten or more counts support this clonotype. This chain joins TRBV10-3 and TRBJ2-3; 11 bases fit TRBD2. With 0 bases clipped from V and 1 base from J, the junction kept 9 bases outside the gene matches. The CDR3 has 19 residues. Germline lookup yields CDR1 ENHRY and CDR2 SYGVKD. DNA of the CDR3: TGTGCCATCAGTGAGTCTAGCGGGAGGGCCGGGTCGGGCACAGATACGCAGTATTTT. Protein product: CAISESSGRAGSGTDTQYF.

Ten or more counts support this clonotype. V and J are TRBV11-2 and TRBJ2-2; no reliable D call. The V end lost 1 base, the J end lost 7 bases, and 10 bases lay between the germline ends. The CDR3 extends over 14 amino acids. Germline V CDR1 and CDR2: SGHAT, FQNNGV. The CDR3 nucleotides read TGTGCCAGCAGCTTAGCGGGTCTCGGCGGGGAGCTGTTTTTT. Its translation is CASSLAGLGGELFF.

The chain combines TRBV5-4 with TRBJ2-7, with 8 positions matching TRBD1. The CDR3 is 16 amino acids. Trimming at V came to 2 bases and at J to 2 bases, leaving 9 bases not matched to a gene. In germline, CDR1 is SGHNT, CDR2 YYREEE (reference sequence). For the CDR3, the DNA is TGTGCCAGCAGCTTCAACCCCGGGACAGGTACCTACGAGCAGTACTTC. Translating gives CASSFNPGTGTYEQYF.

In its sample, this clonotype was seen many times. The J gene is TRBJ2-5, the V gene TRBV7-2; D unresolved. Between the trimmed V and J ends, which lost 2 bases and 2 bases, there was a span of 24 bases. Per germline, CDR1 SGHTA and CDR2 FQGNSA. CDR3 size: 19 residues. The CDR3 region is CASSLSSASGLPQQETQYF. The DNA of the CDR3 is TGTGCCAGCAGCTTAAGTTCGGCATCAGGATTACCCCAACAAGAGACCCAGTACTTC.

This clonotype has at least ten counts. The chain combines TRBV7-2 with TRBJ1-1; D may be TRBD1 (5 bases). CDR1 is SGHTA and CDR2 is FQGNSA in the germline V gene. V gave up 1 base and J gave up 5 bases, with 20 bases separating them. The CDR3 runs to 17 residues. CDR3 DNA: TGTGCCAGCAGCTTAGTCAGGGTACACCTCCCGATAACTGAAGCTTTCTTT. Its translation: CASSLVRVHLPITEAFF.

A remark on this clonotype: Because the CDR3 is missing its conserved closing phenylalanine or tryptophan, this is likely a read error. This chain uses TRBV5-1 with TRBJ2-5, with TRBD2 as a possible D gene (6 bases). The germline gives CDR1 SGHRS, CDR2 YFSETQ. Trimming left V 1 base short and J 1 base short, with 8 bases between. CDR3 size: 14 residues. This chain's CDR3 is CASSLTTSQETQYL. The CDR3 DNA sequence: TGCGCCAGCAGCTTGACGACTAGCCAAGAGACCCAGTACCTC.

Ten or more counts support this clonotype. The J gene is TRBJ2-3, the V gene TRBV6-2 or TRBV6-3; the D is unclear. The CDR3 length is 13 residues. V lost 6 bases and J lost 0, with 7 bases in between. Per the germline V gene, CDR1 is MNHEY and CDR2 is SVGEGT. CDR3: CASSPDSTDTQYF. CDR3 nucleotides: TGTGCCAGCAGCCCGGACAGCACAGATACGCAGTATTTT.

This clonotype showed up just a few times. The gene calls are TRBV19 and TRBJ2-5, with unresolved D. Trimming shortened V by 1 base and J by 5 bases, and 8 bases separated the two germline ends. The CDR3 consists of 13 residues. Germline CDR1 is LNHDA and CDR2 is SQIVND (reference sequence). CDR3 in amino acids: CASSIAREETQYF. The CDR3 bases are TGTGCCAGTAGTATAGCCCGAGAGGAGACCCAGTACTTC.

This clonotype occurred a few times. The chain's CDR3 is CASSPPFRYVEQFF. CDR3 DNA: TGTGCCAGCTCACCCCCATTTCGGTATGTTGAGCAGTTCTTC. The chain employs TRBV18 and TRBJ2-1; D remains ambiguous. From germline, CDR1 is KGHSH and CDR2 LQKENI. The V and J ends lost 3 bases and 9 bases respectively, with 15 bases between them. The CDR3 sequence is 14 residues long. Complete variable domain (other parts from reference TRBV18 and TRBJ2-1): NAGVMQNPRHLVRRRGQEARLRCSPMKGHSHVYWYRQLPEEGLKFMVYLQKENIIDESGMPKERFSAEFPKEGPSILRIQQVVRGDSAAYFCASSPPFRYVEQFFGPGTRLTVL.

The V call is TRBV5-5, the J call TRBJ2-5, with 8 nucleotides matching TRBD1. The ends lost 4 bases at V and 5 bases at J; junction bases unmatched: 7. Germline values: CDR1 SGHKS, CDR2 YYEKEE (reference sequence). The CDR3 length is 14 residues. The CDR3 is CASSRAQGAETQYF. The DNA of the CDR3 is TGTGCCAGCAGCCGCGCCCAGGGGGCGGAGACCCAGTACTTC.

In its sample, this clonotype was seen a few times. V usage is TRBV6-1 and J usage is TRBJ1-5; a possible D gene is TRBD1 (5 bases). Germline CDR1 and CDR2: MNHNS and SASEGT. V shed 6 bases and J shed 4 bases, with 16 bases lying between them. This CDR3 is built from 15 residues. CDR3 residues: CASSDPGTLNQPQHF. The CDR3 DNA reads as TGTGCCAGCAGCGACCCCGGGACTTTAAATCAGCCCCAGCATTTT.

This clonotype was observed at least ten times. The chain uses TRBV20-1 and TRBJ2-3; D unresolved. This CDR3 is built from 11 residues. Per the germline V gene, CDR1 is DFQATT and CDR2 is SNEGSKA (reference sequence). V was trimmed by 3 bases and J by 4 bases, leaving 5 bases between them. The CDR3 DNA follows: TGCAGTGCTAGTTGGTCAGATACGCAGTATTTT. Translating gives CSASWSDTQYF.

This clonotype was detected ten times or more. The CDR3, as DNA: TGTGCCAGCAGTTACTCGACCCACCTCTACGAGCAGTACTTC. Translation gives CASSYSTHLYEQYF. The chain has TRBV6-5 and TRBJ2-7, with unresolved D. V was shortened by 0 bases and J by 3 bases, with 9 bases between the two germline ends. This CDR3 comprises 14 residues. In germline, CDR1 is MNHEY, CDR2 SVGAGI.

J is TRBJ2-1 and V is TRBV7-8; 7 bases are shared with TRBD1. The CDR3 runs 15 residues. Unmatched junction bases numbered 3, after V lost 1 base and J lost 3 bases. CDR1 SGHVS and CDR2 FQNEAQ come from the germline V gene. CDR3 nucleotides: TGTGCCAGCAGCTTAGAGGGGGCTCTCTACAATGAGCAGTTCTTC. It codes for CASSLEGALYNEQFF.

The sample holds many counts of this clonotype. This chain joins TRBV2 and TRBJ1-1; D is uncertain. Trimming stripped 4 bases from V and 5 bases from J, with 5 bases between. CDR3 size: 11 residues. The germline V gene encodes CDR1 SNHLY and CDR2 FYNNEI. CDR3 region: CASSGMTEAFF. In DNA, the CDR3 is TGTGCCAGCAGTGGAATGACTGAAGCTTTCTTT.

This clonotype was recorded at least ten times. The chain carries TRBV28 and TRBJ1-2; D might be TRBD1 (6 bases). This CDR3 is built from 15 residues. V dropped 1 base and J dropped 2 bases, with 11 bases sitting between them. Germline CDR1 is MDHEN and CDR2 is SYDVKM. The CDR3 spells CASSLSGQGNYGYTF. CDR3 in DNA: TGTGCCAGCAGTTTATCGGGACAAGGGAACTATGGCTACACCTTC.

This clonotype was picked up many times. CDR3 nucleotides: TGTGCCAGCTCACCAGGACTAGCGGGAACGGACGAGCAGTACTTC. Translation gives CASSPGLAGTDEQYF. The chain joins TRBV18 to TRBJ2-7, with 12 bases that match TRBD2. Germline V lookup: CDR1 KGHSH, CDR2 LQKENI. CDR3 length: 15 residues. After removal of 2 bases from V and 5 bases from J, the junction contained 4 bases not matched to a gene. Together with reference TRBV18 and TRBJ2-7, the CDR3 gives the full variable domain: NAGVMQNPRHLVRRRGQEARLRCSPMKGHSHVYWYRQLPEEGLKFMVYLQKENIIDESGMPKERFSAEFPKEGPSILRIQQVVRGDSAAYFCASSPGLAGTDEQYFGPGTRLTVT.

As concerns this clonotype: At one boundary the junction diverges from the germline segment, which might be a read error. The V and J genes are TRBV9 and TRBJ2-5; 7 bases are shared with TRBD1. In germline, CDR1 is SGDLS, CDR2 YYNGEE. The CDR3 extends over 15 amino acids. The CDR3 DNA sequence: TGTGCCAGCAGCCTTTCCGGGACAGCACAAGGGACCCAGTACTTC. This translates into CASSLSGTAQGTQYF. Full variable domain (rest looked up from reference TRBV9 and TRBJ2-5): DSGVTQTPKHLITATGQRVTLRCSPRSGDLSVYWYQQSLDQGLQFLIQYYNGEERAKGNILERFSAQQFPDLHSELNLSSLELGDSALYFCASSLSGTAQGTQYFGPGTRLLVL.